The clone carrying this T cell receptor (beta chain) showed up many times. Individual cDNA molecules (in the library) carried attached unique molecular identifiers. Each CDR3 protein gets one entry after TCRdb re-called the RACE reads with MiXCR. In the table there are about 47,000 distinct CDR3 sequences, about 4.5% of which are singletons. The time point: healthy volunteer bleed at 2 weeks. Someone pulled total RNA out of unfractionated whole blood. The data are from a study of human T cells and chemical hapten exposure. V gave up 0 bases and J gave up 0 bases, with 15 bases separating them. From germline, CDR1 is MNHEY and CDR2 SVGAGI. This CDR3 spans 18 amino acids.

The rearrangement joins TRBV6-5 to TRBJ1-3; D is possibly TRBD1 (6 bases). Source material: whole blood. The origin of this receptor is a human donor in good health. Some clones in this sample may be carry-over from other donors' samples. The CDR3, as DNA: TGTGCCAGCAGTTACTCTTCGACAGGACCATCCTCTGGAAACACCATATATTTT. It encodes CASSYSSTGPSSGNTIYF.